These 14 T cell receptor beta chains share one sample of origin, sequenced in a study of tissue T cells after allogeneic stem cell transplantation. This table comes from immunoSEQ multiplex PCR, and its TCRdb copy is limited to in-frame clones, with some not included. The data hold roughly 21,000 clones, with around 70% observed a single time. Material for sequencing was blood. The receptors were gathered from a female BALB/c mouse in good health. For this strain, the MHC haplotype corresponds to H2-d.

About this clone: Germline and genes: mouse. The read is 1 residue too short to cover the CDR3 end, so that end is filled in from the germline J gene. The J gene is TRBJ2-1, the V gene TRBV1, with TRBD2 matching over 9 bases. V shed 0 bases and J 4 bases; nucleotides not matched to a gene: 1. Germline CDR1 and CDR2: NSQYPW and LRSPGD (reference sequence). The CDR3 covers 15 residues. CDR3 sequence reads: CTCSADLGGYAEQFF. The sequenced part of the CDR3 DNA is TGCACCTGCAGTGCAGATCTGGGGGGGTATGCTGAGCAGTTC.

This clone showed up just once. Gene names are mouse gene names. The CDR3 goes on 1 residue after the read ends, and that part is filled in from the germline J gene. The rearrangement links TRBV13-3 to TRBJ2-3, with 8 nucleotides matching TRBD2. Germline CDR1 NNHDY, CDR2 SYVADS. V gave up 2 bases and J gave up 1 base; unmatched junction bases: 3. This CDR3 has 15 residues. Incomplete CDR3 DNA: TGTGCCAGCAGTGACCTGGGGGGTCGTGCAGAAACGCTGTAT. Protein sequence: CASSDLGGRAETLY. The whole CDR3 region reads CASSDLGGRAETLYF.

A remark on this clone: Mouse germline and gene names are used. The CDR3 end lies 1 residue beyond the end of the read and is filled in from the germline J gene. The chain is built from TRBV20 and TRBJ1-4, with no clear D. V was cut by 1 base and J by 2 bases, with 5 bases left in between. CDR1 is GFQATS and CDR2 is STVNSAI in the germline V gene. The CDR3 has 13 amino acids. CDR3 DNA (partial): TGTGGTGCTAGGGGACACTCCAACGAAAGATTATTT. This gives the protein CGARGHSNERLF. The complete CDR3 protein is CGARGHSNERLFF.

As concerns this clone: All gene names here are mouse names. Read sequence stops 1 residue before the CDR3 end, and the germline J gene provides the missing end. The chain recombines TRBV19 with TRBJ1-1; no definite D call. The ends were cut back, 2 bases at V and 4 bases at J, with 12 bases in the middle. Germline assignment: CDR1 FNHDT and CDR2 SITEND (reference sequence). This CDR3 is 14 amino acids long. The CDR3 spells CASSIWEWGTEVFF. Incomplete CDR3 DNA: TGTGCCAGCAGTATCTGGGAGTGGGGCACAGAAGTCTTC.

Concerning this clone itself: Mouse germline and gene names are used. The sequenced fragment ends 1 residue before the CDR3 boundary, so the rest is inferred from the germline J gene. V gene TRBV13-2 combines with J gene TRBJ2-3; D unclear. This CDR3 region has 14 residues. Trimming cost V 0 bases and J 0 bases, with 5 bases left between them. The germline gives CDR1 NNHNN, CDR2 SYGAGS (reference sequence). The DNA read from the CDR3 is TGTGCCAGCGGTGATGCAAGGAGTGCAGAAACGCTGTAT. Its protein product is CASGDARSAETLY. The entire CDR3 protein reads CASGDARSAETLYF.

This clone has more than one count but fewer than ten. The germline and genes are mouse ones. Coverage ceases 1 residue before the CDR3 finishes, and the germline J gene fills in the end. The rearrangement joins TRBV1 to TRBJ2-7, with 7 bases fitting TRBD1. The CDR3 consists of 16 residues. V dropped 3 bases and J dropped 0; count of bases not matched to a gene: 8. Germline V lookup: CDR1 NSQYPW, CDR2 LRSPGD (reference sequence). The CDR3 bases that were read are TGCACCTGCAGTGCTAACAGGGGAAAAAGCTCCTATGAACAGTAC. It encodes CTCSANRGKSSYEQY. The entire CDR3 protein reads CTCSANRGKSSYEQYF.

Notes on this clone: Mouse names are used for the genes. The missing CDR3 end, 1 residue past where the read stops, is filled in from the germline J gene. V and J are TRBV20 and TRBJ2-2; no clear D gene. This CDR3 region has 13 residues. Germline V lookup: CDR1 GFQATS, CDR2 STVNSAI. Trimming removed 0 bases from V and 1 base from J, with 3 bases in between. This CDR3 is CGAREKNTGQLYF. CDR3 bases read: TGTGGTGCTAGGGAGAAAAACACCGGGCAGCTCTAC. The full variable domain, in which reference TRBV20 and TRBJ2-2 provide the parts outside the CDR3, is GALVYQYPRRTICKSGTSMRMECQAVGFQATSVAWYRQSPQKTFELIALSTVNSAIKYEQNFTQEKFPISHPNLSFSSMTVLNAYLEDRGLYLCGAREKNTGQLYFGEGSKLTVL.

To note about this clone: Each gene name is a mouse one. The CDR3 is cut off 1 residue early in the read; its end comes from the germline J gene. This chain joins TRBV17 and TRBJ2-2; D remains unclear. V lost 4 bases, J lost 2 bases, and 2 bases lay in between. The germline gives CDR1 MNHDT, CDR2 YYDKIL. This CDR3 region has 12 residues. The CDR3 DNA, read in part, is TGTGCTAGCAGTAACAACACCGGGCAGCTCTAC. Translated: CASSNNTGQLY. The full CDR3 protein is CASSNNTGQLYF.

This clone has a single count. Gene names follow the mouse nomenclature. The read finishes 1 residue shy of the CDR3 end, and the germline J gene is used to complete it. The chain couples TRBV19 to TRBJ1-4, with D possibly matching TRBD1 (6 bases). This CDR3 contains 15 residues. From germline, CDR1 is FNHDT and CDR2 SITEND (reference sequence). The V gene lost 0 bases and the J gene lost 4 bases, with 10 bases spanning the gap. CDR3 in amino acids: CASSIGGTYNERLFF. CDR3 bases read: TGTGCCAGCAGTATAGGGGGGACATACAACGAAAGATTATTT.

The table lists this clone with a few counts. Germline and genes here are mouse. The missing CDR3 end, 1 residue past where the read stops, is filled in from the germline J gene. This rearrangement joins TRBV13-1 to TRBJ1-4; weak D call: TRBD1 (5 bases). The V gene's germline CDR1 is NSHNY and CDR2 SYGAGN. Trimming removed 3 bases at V and 0 bases at J, with 9 bases between. This CDR3 has 15 residues. CDR3 bases read: TGTGCCAGCAGTGGAGGACAAATTTCCAACGAAAGATTATTT. The encoded protein is CASSGGQISNERLF. The whole CDR3 sequence is CASSGGQISNERLFF.

On this clone itself: Germline and genes here are mouse. The read ends 1 residue before the CDR3 terminus; that terminus is restored from the germline J gene. Other DNA sequences in this specimen translate into the identical CDR3. V and J are TRBV19 and TRBJ2-3; D uncertain. Looked up from germline, CDR1 is FNHDT and CDR2 is SITEND (reference sequence). The CDR3 covers 15 residues. Trimming removed 4 bases at V and 1 base at J, with 13 bases between. The chain's CDR3 is CASSRRGRGAETLYF. The DNA read from the CDR3 is TGTGCCAGCAGTCGCCGGGGAAGGGGTGCAGAAACGCTGTAT.

On this clone: Here the gene names and germline are mouse. The read ends 1 residue shy of where the CDR3 ends; the end is completed using the germline J gene. Different DNA sequences within this sample yield the same CDR3. The chain joins TRBV4 to TRBJ2-2; 10 nucleotides line up with TRBD2. Trimming removed 5 bases from V and 1 base from J; junction bases left unmatched: 1. Germline V gives CDR1 LGHDT, CDR2 YNNKQL (reference sequence). The CDR3 is made up of 15 amino acids. The CDR3 spells CASSRLGGNTGQLYF. The covered CDR3 bases are TGTGCCAGCAGCAGACTGGGGGGAAACACCGGGCAGCTCTAC.

Turning to this clone: Gene names are the mouse ones. The CDR3 extends 1 residue past the end of the read, so its final part is completed from the germline J gene. The genes are TRBV13-2 and TRBJ1-4; 8 nucleotides match TRBD1. CDR3 size: 15 residues. The junction had 1 base not matched to a gene; V was cut back by 0 bases and J by 3 bases. The germline gives CDR1 NNHNN, CDR2 SYGAGS (reference sequence). CDR3 in amino acids: CASGDAGGTNERLFF. The CDR3 DNA, read in part, is TGTGCCAGCGGTGATGCAGGGGGCACCAACGAAAGATTATTT.

This clone was detected only once. Gene names refer to mouse genes. The read terminates 1 residue ahead of where the CDR3 ends, so the germline J gene completes it. The chain joins TRBV5 to TRBJ2-5; TRBD2 matches at 10 bases. Germline V CDR1 and CDR2: LGHNA, YNLKQL (reference sequence). The CDR3 runs to 14 residues. The V and J ends lost 4 bases and 7 bases, in that order; junction bases with no gene match: 5. The chain's CDR3 is CASSPDWGEYTQYF. The covered CDR3 bases are TGTGCCAGCAGCCCAGACTGGGGGGAATACACCCAGTAC.